Below are 17 T cell receptor beta chains sequenced from a single sample in a study of shared clonotypes between healthy human individuals. Assay: immunoSEQ multiplex PCR; the TCRdb copy retains only in-frame clones and omits some. The table lists about 2 million clones, 85% to 95% of them singletons. Terminally differentiated effector memory CD45RA+ cells were excluded from the naive CD8 cells, which were CD45RO-negative and positively selected for CCR7. The specimen was naive CD8+ T cells sorted from blood. The receptors originated from a man younger than 35 in good health.

This chain connects TRBV5-1 to TRBJ1-3, with D unresolved. The germline V gene has CDR1 SGHRS and CDR2 YFSETQ. V gave up 4 bases and J gave up 0 bases, with 11 bases separating them. The CDR3 totals 15 residues. CDR3 coding DNA: TGCGCCAGCAGCCCGGAAGGGAACTCTGGAAACACCATATATTTT. Amino acid sequence: CASSPEGNSGNTIYF.

This clone appeared once. The CDR3 loop is CACLGGSGNTIYF. CDR3 coding DNA: TGTGCCTGCTTAGGGGGATCTGGAAACACCATATATTTT. This chain uses TRBV30 with TRBJ1-3, with D possibly matching TRBD1 (6 bases). V lost 6 bases to trimming and J lost 1 base, with 10 bases between them. Looked up from germline, CDR1 is GTSNPN and CDR2 is SVGIG (reference sequence). The CDR3 is 13 amino acids.

On this clone itself: This sample also contains other DNA sequences that code for the same CDR3. The chain joins TRBV6-5 to TRBJ1-5; TRBD1 aligns across 8 bases. The CDR3 runs 13 residues. The germline V gene has CDR1 MNHEY and CDR2 SVGAGI. V trimming: 2 bases; J trimming: 7 bases; junction bases outside the gene matches: 1. DNA of the CDR3: TGTGCCAGCAGTTACGGGACAGGACAGCCCCAGCATTTT. It specifies CASSYGTGQPQHF.

The rearrangement uses TRBV1 and TRBJ2-2; the table's D call TRBD2 went unverified against the DNA. TRBV1 is given as a pseudogene. The CDR3 is 17 amino acids. CDR3 protein: CTSSYGPSGVLSGELFF. The CDR3 coding sequence is TGCACCAGCAGCTACGGGCCTAGCGGGGTTCTTTCCGGGGAGCTGTTTTTT.

This clone turned up a few times. The CDR3 spells CASINLDNEQFF. CDR3 DNA: TGTGCCAGCATCAATCTAGACAATGAGCAGTTCTTC. V is TRBV21-1 and J is TRBJ2-1; TRBD2 reflects the table's D call only, with no check against the DNA. TRBV21-1 is designated a pseudogene. There are 12 residues in the CDR3.

V gene TRBV9 combines with J gene TRBJ2-1, with 7 nucleotides matching TRBD2. The V segment lost 3 bases and the J segment 8 bases; nucleotides outside the gene matches: 11. This CDR3 is 15 amino acids long. Germline CDR1 and CDR2: SGDLS and YYNGEE. CDR3 in amino acids: CASSALAREIDEQFF. The CDR3 DNA follows: TGTGCCAGCAGCGCACTAGCGAGAGAGATCGATGAGCAGTTCTTC.

On this clone: The sample contains more than one DNA sequence encoding this CDR3. The CDR3 DNA is TGTGCCAGCAGTGGACGACAGGGCGGCTACGAGCAGTACTTC. It yields the protein CASSGRQGGYEQYF. The chain has TRBV28 and TRBJ2-7, with 7 bases matching TRBD1. The CDR3 is made up of 14 amino acids. J lost 3 bases, V lost 5 bases, and 7 bases had no gene match. Germline assignment: CDR1 MDHEN and CDR2 SYDVKM.

The V and J genes are TRBV9 and TRBJ1-1, with D unresolved. The ends were cut back, 1 base at V and 1 base at J, with 8 bases in the middle. This CDR3 is built from 14 residues. The V gene's germline CDR1 is SGDLS and CDR2 YYNGEE. The CDR3: CASSVSAGNTEAFF. DNA of the CDR3: TGTGCCAGCAGCGTATCTGCGGGGAACACTGAAGCTTTCTTT.

The chain couples TRBV6-5 to TRBJ1-1; tentative D call: TRBD1 (5 bases). The CDR3 runs to 14 residues. V was pared by 4 bases and J by 3 bases, with 12 bases between. Per germline, CDR1 MNHEY and CDR2 SVGAGI. The DNA for the CDR3 is TGTGCCAGCAGTTCCACGGACATTGACACTGAAGCTTTCTTT. It is translated as CASSSTDIDTEAFF.

The CDR3 spells CASSSFSADPYEQYF. The DNA for the CDR3 is TGTGCCAGCAGCTCATTTAGCGCGGACCCCTACGAGCAGTACTTC. J is TRBJ2-7 and V is TRBV7-8; possible D gene TRBD2, 5 bases. This CDR3 region has 15 residues. CDR1 and CDR2 (germline): SGHVS, FQNEAQ. V was trimmed by 4 bases and J by 2 bases, leaving 15 bases between them.

This clone was seen a handful of times. Other DNA variants within this sample encode the same CDR3. The chain has TRBV6-1 and TRBJ2-7; D is undetermined. V dropped 2 bases and J dropped 0 bases, with 5 bases sitting between them. Germline V gene sequence: CDR1 MNHNS, CDR2 SASEGT. CDR3 length: 13 residues. Written as DNA, the CDR3 is TGTGCCAGCAGTGAAAGGACCTCCTACGAGCAGTACTTC. Translated: CASSERTSYEQYF.

V gene TRBV13 combines with J gene TRBJ1-2; D unresolved. Germline V gene sequence: CDR1 PRHDT, CDR2 FYEKMQ (reference sequence). CDR3 length: 12 residues. Trimming cost V 3 bases and J 8 bases, with 10 bases left between them. The CDR3 loop is CASSLGSLGYTF. The DNA of the CDR3 is TGTGCCAGCAGCTTGGGTTCTCTCGGCTACACCTTC.

For this clone: The identical CDR3 is also encoded by other nucleotide sequences in the sample. V usage is TRBV29-1 and J usage is TRBJ1-1; unclear D gene. V shed 5 bases and J shed 0 bases, with 10 bases lying between them. The germline gives CDR1 SQVTM, CDR2 ANQGSEA. This CDR3 has 13 amino acids. For the CDR3, the DNA is TGCAGCGTTTGGACTGCTATGAACACTGAAGCTTTCTTT. This codes for CSVWTAMNTEAFF.

This chain joins TRBV5-1 and TRBJ2-4; perhaps TRBD1 as D (6 bases). The CDR3 sequence is 18 residues long. The V end was cut by 3 bases, the J end by 0 bases, with 19 bases between. CDR1 is SGHRS and CDR2 is YFSETQ in the germline V gene. The CDR3 spells CASSSLTGTKLAKNIQYF. The CDR3 DNA sequence: TGCGCCAGCAGCTCCCTTACCGGGACAAAACTAGCCAAAAACATTCAGTACTTC.

V gene TRBV7-9 combines with J gene TRBJ1-4; TRBD1 matches at 7 bases. Germline V lookup: CDR1 SEHNR, CDR2 FQNEAQ (reference sequence). With 5 bases clipped from V and 4 bases from J, the junction kept 13 bases outside the gene matches. The length of the CDR3 is 17 residues. In DNA, the CDR3 is TGTGCCAGCAGCAAAAGGTTGTCCGGGACAGTTAATGAAAAACTGTTTTTT. Translated: CASSKRLSGTVNEKLFF.

This chain connects TRBV25-1 to TRBJ2-7; weak D call: TRBD1 (6 bases). Germline CDR1 MGHDK, CDR2 SYGVNS. The CDR3 loop spans 13 amino acids. V shed 7 bases and J shed 3 bases, with 13 bases lying between them. The CDR3 region has the DNA TGTGCCAGCACGATCAGGGGAAGCTACGAGCAGTACTTC. The encoded protein is CASTIRGSYEQYF.

The rearrangement links TRBV27 to TRBJ2-1; possibly TRBD2 for D (5 bases). V gave up 0 bases and J gave up 7 bases, with 13 bases separating them. This CDR3 comprises 15 residues. Per the germline V gene, CDR1 is MNHEY and CDR2 is SMNVEV (reference sequence). This CDR3 is CASSLSAGLGNEQFF. CDR3 nucleotides: TGTGCCAGCAGTTTATCTGCGGGCTTAGGGAATGAGCAGTTCTTC.